These T cell receptor beta chains were read from a single sample in a study of blood T cell repertoires in COVID-19. Assay: immunoSEQ multiplex PCR; the TCRdb copy retains only in-frame clones and omits some. The sample yields under 250,000 clones, approximately 86% seen once. The sequencing input was peripheral blood. These receptor sequences come from a woman of 80 years or more with acute or convalescent COVID-19. CDR3s include the opening cysteine and the closing phenylalanine or tryptophan. Each record gives: clone size, J gene, V gene, D gene, CDR3 DNA, CDR3 protein. The D gene is left open where the match is weak. Size tells how often a clone was seen (once, few, many) or the class of an expanded clone, and some rows leave it out.

abundance: -
j_gene: TRBJ1-4
v_gene: TRBV19
d_gene: TRBD1
CDR3nt: TGTGCCAGTAGTATGAGGGGGACAGCAAATGAAAAACTGTTTTTT
CDR3aa: CASSMRGTANEKLFF

abundance: -
j_gene: TRBJ2-5
v_gene: TRBV11-3
d_gene: -
CDR3nt: TGTGCCAGCAGCTTATACGGCGGTCAAGAGACCCAGTACTTC
CDR3aa: CASSLYGGQETQYF

abundance: few
j_gene: TRBJ2-1
v_gene: TRBV6-1
d_gene: TRBD1
CDR3nt: TGTGCCAGCAGTGAAAGGAGGACAGGGATTTACAATGAGCAGTTCTTC
CDR3aa: CASSERRTGIYNEQFF

abundance: -
j_gene: TRBJ2-5
v_gene: TRBV7-8
d_gene: TRBD1
CDR3nt: TGTGCCAGCAGCTCCTGGACAGGGCGGGAGACCCAGTACTTC
CDR3aa: CASSSWTGRETQYF

abundance: -
j_gene: TRBJ1-1
v_gene: TRBV6-1
d_gene: -
CDR3nt: TGTGCCAGCAGTGAACAGGGGACGAACACTGAAGCTTTCTTT
CDR3aa: CASSEQGTNTEAFF

abundance: -
j_gene: TRBJ2-5
v_gene: TRBV7-2
d_gene: TRBD1
CDR3nt: TGTGCCAGCAGCGCGGACAGGGGGGGTGGTACCCAGTACTTC
CDR3aa: CASSADRGGGTQYF

abundance: -
j_gene: TRBJ2-1
v_gene: TRBV18
d_gene: TRBD1
CDR3nt: TGTGCCAGCTCACCGTTAGTGGGACAGGGAGGTACTGAGCAGTTCTTC
CDR3aa: CASSPLVGQGGTEQFF

abundance: few
j_gene: TRBJ1-6
v_gene: TRBV14
d_gene: -
CDR3nt: TGTGCCAGCAGCCAAGAGCCCTTTAGGAGGGTTGTGCGAAATTCACCCCTCCACTTT
CDR3aa: CASSQEPFRRVVRNSPLHF

abundance: -
j_gene: TRBJ1-4
v_gene: TRBV6-2/TRBV6-3
d_gene: -
CDR3nt: TGTGCCAGCAGTTACTCGGCCCGAATGGCTAATGAAAAACTGTTTTTT
CDR3aa: CASSYSARMANEKLFF

abundance: once
j_gene: TRBJ2-5
v_gene: TRBV5-4
d_gene: -
CDR3nt: TGTGCCAGCAGCGCCCGGGACAAGCAAGAGACCCAGTACTTC
CDR3aa: CASSARDKQETQYF

abundance: -
j_gene: TRBJ2-1
v_gene: TRBV6-5
d_gene: -
CDR3nt: TGTGCCAGCAGGGAGACAGGTGGATATGAGCAGTTCTTC
CDR3aa: CASRETGGYEQFF

abundance: -
j_gene: TRBJ1-2
v_gene: TRBV11-2
d_gene: TRBD1
CDR3nt: TGTGCCAGCAGCCCAGACAGGGTCGGCGGCTACACCTTC
CDR3aa: CASSPDRVGGYTF

abundance: -
j_gene: TRBJ2-3
v_gene: TRBV5-1
d_gene: TRBD2
CDR3nt: TGCGCCAGCTTAGCGGGGGCCTCCACAGATACGCAGTATTTT
CDR3aa: CASLAGASTDTQYF

abundance: -
j_gene: TRBJ1-1
v_gene: TRBV6-1
d_gene: -
CDR3nt: TGTGCCAGCAGTGAAGCGCACTCGAACACTGAAGCTTTCTTT
CDR3aa: CASSEAHSNTEAFF

abundance: -
j_gene: TRBJ2-7
v_gene: TRBV18
d_gene: TRBD2
CDR3nt: TGTGCCAGCTCACCCAAAACTAGCGGGGGGGCCGCCGAGCAGTACTTC
CDR3aa: CASSPKTSGGAAEQYF

abundance: -
j_gene: TRBJ2-7
v_gene: TRBV7-9
d_gene: TRBD1
CDR3nt: TGTGCCAGCAGCTTACCCGGGACAGGCTCCTACGAGCAGTACTTC
CDR3aa: CASSLPGTGSYEQYF

abundance: -
j_gene: TRBJ1-1
v_gene: TRBV19
d_gene: TRBD1
CDR3nt: TGTGCCAGTAGGAAGGGACAGAGGATGAACACTGAAGCTTTCTTT
CDR3aa: CASRKGQRMNTEAFF

abundance: few
j_gene: TRBJ1-5
v_gene: TRBV5-6
d_gene: -
CDR3nt: TGTGCCAGCAGCTTGGGAGGTATCAGCAATCAGCCCCAGCATTTT
CDR3aa: CASSLGGISNQPQHF

abundance: -
j_gene: TRBJ2-2
v_gene: TRBV18
d_gene: -
CDR3nt: TGTGCCAGCTCACCGCCGACAGGGAACACCGGGGAGCTGTTTTTT
CDR3aa: CASSPPTGNTGELFF

abundance: -
j_gene: TRBJ2-1
v_gene: TRBV24-1
d_gene: -
CDR3nt: TGTGCCACCAGTTCCGCAGGGGGGCGTGAGCAGTTCTTC
CDR3aa: CATSSAGGREQFF

abundance: -
j_gene: TRBJ1-1
v_gene: TRBV18
d_gene: TRBD1
CDR3nt: TGTGCCAGCTCAGCCGGGACAGGTCGGTCTGAAGCTTTCTTT
CDR3aa: CASSAGTGRSEAFF

abundance: few
j_gene: TRBJ1-1
v_gene: TRBV19
d_gene: -
CDR3nt: TGTGCCAGTAGTAATGGGCCCAGGGGAACTGAAGCTTTCTTT
CDR3aa: CASSNGPRGTEAFF

abundance: -
j_gene: TRBJ1-4
v_gene: TRBV27
d_gene: -
CDR3nt: TGTGCCAGCAGTTTGGAGCTGAGGACGGCAGGGGAAAAACTGTTTTTT
CDR3aa: CASSLELRTAGEKLFF

abundance: -
j_gene: TRBJ1-3
v_gene: TRBV15
d_gene: -
CDR3nt: TGTGCCACCAGCAGACCTAAGGGACTTGGCTCTGGAAACACCATATATTTT
CDR3aa: CATSRPKGLGSGNTIYF

abundance: -
j_gene: TRBJ2-2
v_gene: TRBV19
d_gene: TRBD1
CDR3nt: TGTGCCAGTAGTATAGTGCGGGACAGGGTATCCGCCGGGGAGCTGTTTTTT
CDR3aa: CASSIVRDRVSAGELFF

abundance: once
j_gene: TRBJ1-1
v_gene: TRBV6-5
d_gene: -
CDR3nt: TGTGCCAGCAGTTACCTTTGGGCGGGCGAGAACACTGAAGCTTTCTTT
CDR3aa: CASSYLWAGENTEAFF

abundance: -
j_gene: TRBJ1-6
v_gene: TRBV15
d_gene: -
CDR3nt: TGTGCCACCAGCAGGGCGGGGGCCAATAATTCACCCCTCCACTTT
CDR3aa: CATSRAGANNSPLHF

abundance: -
j_gene: TRBJ2-3
v_gene: TRBV15
d_gene: -
CDR3nt: TGTGCCACCAGCAGAGATTTTAAAAGCACAGATACGCAGTATTTT
CDR3aa: CATSRDFKSTDTQYF

abundance: -
j_gene: TRBJ1-5
v_gene: TRBV27
d_gene: TRBD1
CDR3nt: TGTGCCAGCAGTTTAGGACAGGGCTCTCAGCCCCAGCATTTT
CDR3aa: CASSLGQGSQPQHF

abundance: -
j_gene: TRBJ1-1
v_gene: TRBV6-6
d_gene: -
CDR3nt: TGTGCCAGCAGTTATGGACAGACTGAAGCTTTCTTT
CDR3aa: CASSYGQTEAFF